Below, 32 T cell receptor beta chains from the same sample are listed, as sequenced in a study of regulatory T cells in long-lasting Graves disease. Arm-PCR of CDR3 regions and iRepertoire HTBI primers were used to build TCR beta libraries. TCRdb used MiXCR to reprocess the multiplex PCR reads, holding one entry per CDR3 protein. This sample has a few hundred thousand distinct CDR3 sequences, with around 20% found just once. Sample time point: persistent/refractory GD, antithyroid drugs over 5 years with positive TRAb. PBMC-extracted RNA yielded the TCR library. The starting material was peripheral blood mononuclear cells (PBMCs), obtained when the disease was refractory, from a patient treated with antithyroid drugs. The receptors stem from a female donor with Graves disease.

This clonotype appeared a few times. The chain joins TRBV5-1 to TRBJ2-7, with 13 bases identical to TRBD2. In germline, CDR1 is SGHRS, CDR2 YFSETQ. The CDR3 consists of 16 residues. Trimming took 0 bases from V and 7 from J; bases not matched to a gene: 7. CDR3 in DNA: TGCGCCAGCAGCTTGGGGACTAGCGGGAGACTTAGTGAGCAGTACTTC. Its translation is CASSLGTSGRLSEQYF.

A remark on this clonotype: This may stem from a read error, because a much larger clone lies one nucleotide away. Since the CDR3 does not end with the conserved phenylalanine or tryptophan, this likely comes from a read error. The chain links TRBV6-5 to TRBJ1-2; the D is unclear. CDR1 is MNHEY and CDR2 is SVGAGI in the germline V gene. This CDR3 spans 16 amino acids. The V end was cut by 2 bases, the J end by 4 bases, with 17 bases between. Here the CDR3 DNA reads TGTGCCAGCAGTTACCGACTTTTTGGAGGGATCTATGGCTACACCTTA. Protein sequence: CASSYRLFGGIYGYTL.

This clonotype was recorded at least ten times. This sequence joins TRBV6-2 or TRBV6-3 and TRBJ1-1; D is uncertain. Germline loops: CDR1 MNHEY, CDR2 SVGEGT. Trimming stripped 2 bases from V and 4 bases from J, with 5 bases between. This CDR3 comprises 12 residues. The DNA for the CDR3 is TGTGCCAGCAGTTACACCATCACTGAAGCTTTCTTT. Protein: CASSYTITEAFF.

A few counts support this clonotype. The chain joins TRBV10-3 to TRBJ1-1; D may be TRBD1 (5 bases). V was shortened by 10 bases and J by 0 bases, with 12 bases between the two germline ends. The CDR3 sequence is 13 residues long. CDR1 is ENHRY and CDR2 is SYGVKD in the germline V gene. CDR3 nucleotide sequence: TGTGCCAGACGCAGGGACCTGAACACTGAAGCTTTCTTT. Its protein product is CARRRDLNTEAFF.

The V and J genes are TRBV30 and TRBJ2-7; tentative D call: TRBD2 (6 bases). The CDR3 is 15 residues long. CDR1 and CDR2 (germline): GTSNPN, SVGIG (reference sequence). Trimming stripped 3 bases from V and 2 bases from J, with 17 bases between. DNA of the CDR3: TGTGCCTGGAGCTCTTTCCGGGACTGGGCCTACGAGCAGTACTTC. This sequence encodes CAWSSFRDWAYEQYF.

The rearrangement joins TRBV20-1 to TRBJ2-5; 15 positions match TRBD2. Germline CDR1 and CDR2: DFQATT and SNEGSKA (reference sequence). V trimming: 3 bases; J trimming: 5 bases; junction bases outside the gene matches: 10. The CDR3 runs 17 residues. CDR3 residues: CSASRQKGLAGGETQYF. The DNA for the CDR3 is TGCAGTGCTAGTAGGCAAAAGGGACTAGCGGGAGGTGAGACCCAGTACTTC.

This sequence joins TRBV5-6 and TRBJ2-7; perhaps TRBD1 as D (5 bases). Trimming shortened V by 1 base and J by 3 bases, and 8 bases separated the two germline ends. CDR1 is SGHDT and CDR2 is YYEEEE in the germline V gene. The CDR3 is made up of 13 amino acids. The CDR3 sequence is CASSLSTGYEQYF. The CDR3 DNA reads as TGTGCCAGCAGCTTGAGTACAGGCTACGAGCAGTACTTC.

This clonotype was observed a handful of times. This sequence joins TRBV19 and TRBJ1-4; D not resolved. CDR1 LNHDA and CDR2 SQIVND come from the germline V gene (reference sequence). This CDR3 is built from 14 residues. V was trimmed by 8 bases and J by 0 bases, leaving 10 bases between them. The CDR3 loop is CASAVGATNEKLFF. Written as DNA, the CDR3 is TGTGCCAGTGCTGTGGGTGCAACTAATGAAAAACTGTTTTTT.

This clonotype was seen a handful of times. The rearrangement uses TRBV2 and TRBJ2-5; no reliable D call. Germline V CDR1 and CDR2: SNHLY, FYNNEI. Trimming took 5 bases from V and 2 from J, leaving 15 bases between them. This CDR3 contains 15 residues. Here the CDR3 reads CASSSQAIPQETQYF. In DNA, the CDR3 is TGTGCCAGCAGTTCTCAGGCGATCCCGCAAGAGACCCAGTACTTC.

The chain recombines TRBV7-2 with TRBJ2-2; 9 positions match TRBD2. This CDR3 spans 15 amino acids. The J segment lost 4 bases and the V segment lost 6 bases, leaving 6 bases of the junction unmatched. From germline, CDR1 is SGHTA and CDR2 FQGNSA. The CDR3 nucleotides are TGTGCCAGCAGGGGAGCGGGAGGTGTCACCGGGGAGCTGTTTTTT. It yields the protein CASRGAGGVTGELFF.

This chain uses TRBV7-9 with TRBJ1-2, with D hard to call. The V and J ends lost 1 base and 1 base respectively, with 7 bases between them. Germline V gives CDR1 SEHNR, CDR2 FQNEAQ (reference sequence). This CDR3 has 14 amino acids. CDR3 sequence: CASSLERLNYGYTF. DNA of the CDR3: TGTGCCAGCAGCTTAGAGAGACTTAACTATGGCTACACCTTC. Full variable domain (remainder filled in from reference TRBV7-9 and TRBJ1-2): DTGVSQNPRHKITKRGQNVTFRCDPISEHNRLYWYRQTLGQGPEFLTYFQNEAQLEKSRLLSDRFSAERPKGSFSTLEIQRTEQGDSAMYLCASSLERLNYGYTFGSGTRLTVV.

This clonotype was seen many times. The CDR3 sequence: CAISDQVNTEAFF. DNA of the CDR3: TGTGCCATCAGTGATCAAGTGAACACTGAAGCTTTCTTT. The chain has TRBV10-3 and TRBJ1-1; unclear D gene. V shed 3 bases and J shed 0 bases, with 5 bases lying between them. CDR1 is ENHRY, CDR2 SYGVKD, per germline. The CDR3 spans 13 residues.

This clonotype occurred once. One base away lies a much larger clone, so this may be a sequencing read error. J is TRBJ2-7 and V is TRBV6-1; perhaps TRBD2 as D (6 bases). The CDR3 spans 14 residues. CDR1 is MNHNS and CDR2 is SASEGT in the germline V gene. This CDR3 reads CAGSETRGGGEQYF. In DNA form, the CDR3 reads TGTGCCGGCAGTGAAACCCGGGGAGGTGGCGAGCAGTACTTC.

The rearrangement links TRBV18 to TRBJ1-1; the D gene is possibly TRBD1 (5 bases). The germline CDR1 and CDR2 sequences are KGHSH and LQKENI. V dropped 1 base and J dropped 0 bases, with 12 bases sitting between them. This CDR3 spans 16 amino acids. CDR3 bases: TGTGCCAGCTCACCACGGGCAGGGAGCATGAACACTGAAGCTTTCTTT. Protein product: CASSPRAGSMNTEAFF.

The CDR3 spells CASSGQGIEAFF. The CDR3 DNA is TGTGCCAGCAGTGGACAGGGTATTGAAGCTTTCTTT. The rearrangement links TRBV25-1 to TRBJ1-1; the match to TRBD1 covers 7 bases. V lost 4 bases and J lost 7; bases outside the gene matches: 3. CDR3 length equals 12 residues. CDR1 and CDR2 (germline): MGHDK, SYGVNS.

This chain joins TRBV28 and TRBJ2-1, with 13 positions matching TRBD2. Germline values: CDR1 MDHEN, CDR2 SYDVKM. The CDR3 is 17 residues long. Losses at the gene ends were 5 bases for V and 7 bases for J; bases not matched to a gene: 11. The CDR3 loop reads CASSPMRTSGSRNEQFF. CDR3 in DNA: TGTGCCAGCAGTCCTATGAGGACTAGCGGGAGTAGGAATGAGCAGTTCTTC.

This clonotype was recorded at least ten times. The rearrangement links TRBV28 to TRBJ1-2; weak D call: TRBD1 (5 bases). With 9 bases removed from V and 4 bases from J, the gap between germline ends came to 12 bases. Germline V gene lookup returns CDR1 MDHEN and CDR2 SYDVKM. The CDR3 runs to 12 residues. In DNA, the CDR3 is TGTGCCAGTGGGACGATAGGCTATGGCTACACCTTC. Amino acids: CASGTIGYGYTF.

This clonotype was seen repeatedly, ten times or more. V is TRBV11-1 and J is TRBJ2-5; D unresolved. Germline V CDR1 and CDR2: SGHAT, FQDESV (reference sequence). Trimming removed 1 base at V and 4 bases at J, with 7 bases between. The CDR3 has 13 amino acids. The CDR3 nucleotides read TGTGCCAGCAGCTTAGTTCCGTCAGAGACCCAGTACTTC. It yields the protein CASSLVPSETQYF.

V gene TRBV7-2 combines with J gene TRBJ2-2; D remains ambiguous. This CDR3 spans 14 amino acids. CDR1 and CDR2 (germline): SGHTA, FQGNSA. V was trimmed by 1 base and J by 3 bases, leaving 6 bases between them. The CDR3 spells CASSLERHTGELFF. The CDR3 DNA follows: TGTGCCAGCAGCTTAGAACGTCACACCGGGGAGCTGTTTTTT. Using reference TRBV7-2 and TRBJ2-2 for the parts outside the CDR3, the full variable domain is GAGVSQSPSNKVTEKGKDVELRCDPISGHTALYWYRQSLGQGLEFLIYFQGNSAPDKSGLPSDRFSAERTGGSVSTLTIQRTQQEDSAVYLCASSLERHTGELFFGEGSRLTVL.

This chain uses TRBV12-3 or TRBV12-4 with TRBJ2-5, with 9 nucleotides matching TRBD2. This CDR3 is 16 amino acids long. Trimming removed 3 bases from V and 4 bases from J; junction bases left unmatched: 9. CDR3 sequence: CASSFRHGGRGETQYF. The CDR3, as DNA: TGTGCCAGCAGTTTTAGACATGGCGGGAGGGGAGAGACCCAGTACTTC.

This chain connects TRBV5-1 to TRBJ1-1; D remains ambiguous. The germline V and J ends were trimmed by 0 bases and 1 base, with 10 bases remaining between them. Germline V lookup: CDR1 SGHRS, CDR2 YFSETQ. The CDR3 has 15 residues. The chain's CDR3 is CASSLVGGSNTEAFF. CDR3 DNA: TGCGCCAGCAGCTTGGTTGGAGGATCGAACACTGAAGCTTTCTTT.

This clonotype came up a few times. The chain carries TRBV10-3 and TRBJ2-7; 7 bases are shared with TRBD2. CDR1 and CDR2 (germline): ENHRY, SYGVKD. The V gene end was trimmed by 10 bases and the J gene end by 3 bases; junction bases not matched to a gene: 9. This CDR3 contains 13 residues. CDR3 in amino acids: CASRLAGFYEQYF. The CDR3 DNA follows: TGTGCCAGTCGACTAGCAGGGTTCTACGAGCAGTACTTC.

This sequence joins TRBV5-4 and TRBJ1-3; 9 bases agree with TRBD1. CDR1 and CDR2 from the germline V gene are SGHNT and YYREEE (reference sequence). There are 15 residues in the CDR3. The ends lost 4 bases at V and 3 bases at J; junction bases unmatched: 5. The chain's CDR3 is CASSAGQGHGNTIYF. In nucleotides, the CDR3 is TGTGCCAGCAGCGCAGGACAGGGGCATGGAAACACCATATATTTT. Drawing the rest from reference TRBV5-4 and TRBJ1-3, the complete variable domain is ETGVTQSPTHLIKTRGQQVTLRCSSQSGHNTVSWYQQALGQGPQFIFQYYREEENGRGNFPPRFSGLQFPNYSSELNVNALELDDSALYLCASSAGQGHGNTIYFGEGSWLTVV.

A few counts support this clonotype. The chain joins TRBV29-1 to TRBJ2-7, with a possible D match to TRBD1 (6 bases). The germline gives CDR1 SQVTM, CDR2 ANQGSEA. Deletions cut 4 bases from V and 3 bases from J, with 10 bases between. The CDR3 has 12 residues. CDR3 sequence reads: CSVGTDRYEQYF. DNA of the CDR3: TGCAGCGTTGGGACAGATCGCTACGAGCAGTACTTC.

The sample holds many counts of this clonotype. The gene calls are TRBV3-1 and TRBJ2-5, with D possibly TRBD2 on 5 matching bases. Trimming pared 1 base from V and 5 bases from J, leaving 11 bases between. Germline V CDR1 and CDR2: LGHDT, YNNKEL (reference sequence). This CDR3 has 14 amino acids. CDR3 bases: TGTGCCAGCAGCCAAGTACGGGGTTACGAGACCCAGTACTTC. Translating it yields CASSQVRGYETQYF.

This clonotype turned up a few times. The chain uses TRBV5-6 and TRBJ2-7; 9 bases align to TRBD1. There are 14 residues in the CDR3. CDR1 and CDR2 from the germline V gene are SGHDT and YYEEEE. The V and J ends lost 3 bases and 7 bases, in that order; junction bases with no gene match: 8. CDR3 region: CASSSGQGPLEQYF. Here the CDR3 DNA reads TGTGCCAGCAGCTCGGGACAGGGACCACTTGAGCAGTACTTC.

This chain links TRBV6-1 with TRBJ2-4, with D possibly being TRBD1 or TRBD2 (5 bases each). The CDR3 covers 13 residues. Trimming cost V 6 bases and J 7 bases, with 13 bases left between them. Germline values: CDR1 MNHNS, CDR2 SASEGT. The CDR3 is CASRTDGANIQYF. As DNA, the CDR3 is TGTGCCAGCAGGACTGACGGGGCGAACATTCAGTACTTC.

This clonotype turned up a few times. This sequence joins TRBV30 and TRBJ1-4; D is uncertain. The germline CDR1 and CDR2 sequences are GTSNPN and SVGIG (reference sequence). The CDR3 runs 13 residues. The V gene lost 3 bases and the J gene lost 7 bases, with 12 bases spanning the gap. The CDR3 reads CAWRIESGEKLFF. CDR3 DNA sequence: TGTGCCTGGAGGATCGAGAGTGGTGAAAAACTGTTTTTT.

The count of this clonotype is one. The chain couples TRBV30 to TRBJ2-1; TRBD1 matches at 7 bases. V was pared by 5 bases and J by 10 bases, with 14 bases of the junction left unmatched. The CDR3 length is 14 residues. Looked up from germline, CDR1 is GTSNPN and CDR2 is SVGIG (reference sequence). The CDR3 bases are TGTGCCTGGGGAATCAGGCCGGGGACAGCCGAGCAGTTCTTC. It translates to CAWGIRPGTAEQFF.

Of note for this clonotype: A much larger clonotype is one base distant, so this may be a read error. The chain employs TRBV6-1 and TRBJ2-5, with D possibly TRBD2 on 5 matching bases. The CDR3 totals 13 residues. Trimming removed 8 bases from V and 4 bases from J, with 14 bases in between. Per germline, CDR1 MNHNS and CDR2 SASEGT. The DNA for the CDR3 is TGTGCCAGCGAGAGGGCAGGAAGAGAGACCCAGTACTTC. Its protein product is CASERAGRETQYF.

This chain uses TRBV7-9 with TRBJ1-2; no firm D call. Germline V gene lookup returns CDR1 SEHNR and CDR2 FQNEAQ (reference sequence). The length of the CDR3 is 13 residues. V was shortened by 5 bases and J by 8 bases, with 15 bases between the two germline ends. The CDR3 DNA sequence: TGTGCCAGCAGCAACGATCGGGTGATGGGCTACACCTTC. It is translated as CASSNDRVMGYTF. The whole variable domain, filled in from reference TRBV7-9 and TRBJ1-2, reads DTGVSQNPRHKITKRGQNVTFRCDPISEHNRLYWYRQTLGQGPEFLTYFQNEAQLEKSRLLSDRFSAERPKGSFSTLEIQRTEQGDSAMYLCASSNDRVMGYTFGSGTRLTVV.

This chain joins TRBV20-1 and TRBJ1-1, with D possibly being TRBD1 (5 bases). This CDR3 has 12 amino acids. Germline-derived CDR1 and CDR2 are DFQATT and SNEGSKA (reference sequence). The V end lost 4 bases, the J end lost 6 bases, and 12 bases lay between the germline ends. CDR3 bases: TGCAGTGCTAACCAGGGTCCCCCTGAAGCTTTCTTT. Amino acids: CSANQGPPEAFF.